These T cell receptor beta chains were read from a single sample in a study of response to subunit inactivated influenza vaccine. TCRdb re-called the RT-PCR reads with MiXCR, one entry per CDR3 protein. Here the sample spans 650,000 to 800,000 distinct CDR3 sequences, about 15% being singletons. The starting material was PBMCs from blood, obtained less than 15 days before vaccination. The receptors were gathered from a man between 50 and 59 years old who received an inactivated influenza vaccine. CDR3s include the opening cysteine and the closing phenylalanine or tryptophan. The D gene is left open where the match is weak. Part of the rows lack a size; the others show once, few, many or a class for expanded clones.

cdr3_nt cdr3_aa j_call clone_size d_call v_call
TGTGCCAGCAGTCCAACCCCCACTGGGTTCTCCTACGAGCAGTACTTC CASSPTPTGFSYEQYF TRBJ2-7 - - TRBV27
TGTGCCATCAGGGCATTTTCTAGCACAGATACGCAGTATTTT CAIRAFSSTDTQYF TRBJ2-3 - - TRBV10-3
TGTGCCAGCAGCTTAACGTACGGGATCGAAATATCTGGGGCCAACGTCCTGACTTTC CASSLTYGIEISGANVLTF TRBJ2-6 - - TRBV6-2/TRBV6-3
TGTGCCAGCAGCTCAGCTCCGGGACAGGGCGGAACCGGGGAGCTGTTTTTT CASSSAPGQGGTGELFF TRBJ2-2 few TRBD1 TRBV7-9
TGTGCCAGCAGCCCGCGACAGGGGGAGACCGGGGAGCTGTTTTTT CASSPRQGETGELFF TRBJ2-2 - TRBD1 TRBV7-2
TGTGCCAGCAGCATCGACAGAAATGAAAAACTGTTTTTT CASSIDRNEKLFF TRBJ1-4 - - TRBV7-8
TGTGCCAGCAGTTTCACAGGGGGTTCTGGAAACACCATATATTTT CASSFTGGSGNTIYF TRBJ1-3 - TRBD1 TRBV5-5
TGTGCCGTAGAACAGGGCCTGGGCACTGAAGCTTTCTTT CAVEQGLGTEAFF TRBJ1-1 few - TRBV10-3
TGTGCCAGCAGCCACGCTAGCGGGGTTAAGGGTGAGCAGTTCTTC CASSHASGVKGEQFF TRBJ2-1 few TRBD2 TRBV4-2
TGTGCCACCAGCAGAGATCTGGGGTCTAAAGAGACCCAGTACTTC CATSRDLGSKETQYF TRBJ2-5 - - TRBV15
TGTGCCAGCAGTTCTTATATCGGGGAGCTGTTTTTT CASSSYIGELFF TRBJ2-2 many - TRBV12-3/TRBV12-4
TGTGCCAGCAGTCCAAACCGGGACAGGGACATTGGTCGCACAGATACGCAGTATTTT CASSPNRDRDIGRTDTQYF TRBJ2-3 few TRBD1 TRBV28
TGTGCCAGCTCACCAATCGGGCAGAACGAACGACCAGCTTTCTTT CASSPIGQNERPAFF TRBJ1-1 many - TRBV18
TGCAGTGCTAGACCACCAACAGGGACCACTGAAGCTTTCTTT CSARPPTGTTEAFF TRBJ1-1 few - TRBV20-1
TGTGCCAGCTCCGGGGGGCTTGGAAACACCATATATTTT CASSGGLGNTIYF TRBJ1-3 - - TRBV12-3/TRBV12-4
TGTGCCAGCCTGCGATCGACTCTGAACACTGAAGCTTTCTTT CASLRSTLNTEAFF TRBJ1-1 - - TRBV6-1
TGCGCCAGCAGCCAAGTTATGGCCAGGCGGCGGAATTCACCCCTCCGCTTT CASSQVMARRRNSPLRF TRBJ1-6 - - TRBV4-1
TGTGCCAGCGGTGGGGGGAACTCCTACGAGCAGTACTTC CASGGGNSYEQYF TRBJ2-7 few - TRBV5-6
TGTGCCAGCAGCGTAGAACAGGGTACCTACAATGAGCAGTTCTTC CASSVEQGTYNEQFF TRBJ2-1 few - TRBV9
TGTGCCAGCAGTATTTTAAACTACGAGCAGTTCTTC CASSILNYEQFF TRBJ2-1 few - TRBV6-2/TRBV6-3
TGTGCCACCAGCAGAGATAGGGGTGATGGGACTAGAACCTACGAGCAGTACTTC CATSRDRGDGTRTYEQYF TRBJ2-7 few TRBD2 TRBV15
TGCAGTGCTAGGAAAGGGACGGGAGGGCGGGAGACCCAGTACTTC CSARKGTGGRETQYF TRBJ2-5 - TRBD2 TRBV20-1
TGTGCCAGTACCAACGGGACGCAGGGCTACAATGAGCAGTTCTTC CASTNGTQGYNEQFF TRBJ2-1 many - TRBV19
TGTGCCAGCAGCTTACTTTCGGGACAAATCTACGAGCAGTACTTC CASSLLSGQIYEQYF TRBJ2-7 few - TRBV7-9
TGCAGTGCGCCGGGACTTCGAGGCAATGAGCAGTTCTTC CSAPGLRGNEQFF TRBJ2-1 many - TRBV20-1
TGCGCCAGCAACTCCGGGACAGGGGATTACGAGCAGTACTTC CASNSGTGDYEQYF TRBJ2-7 many TRBD1 TRBV5-1
TGTGCCAGCAGCCAAGGAGAAGTGACCCAGTACTTC CASSQGEVTQYF TRBJ2-5 few - TRBV3-1
TGTGCCAGCAGCAAACAGGGTAACACTGAAGCTTTCTTT CASSKQGNTEAFF TRBJ1-1 few - TRBV7-8
TGTGCCAGCAGTTTTCCCGACGACAGGAACACCGGGGAGCTGTTTTTT CASSFPDDRNTGELFF TRBJ2-2 - - TRBV12-3/TRBV12-4
TGTGCCAGCAGCTTAGTTTCGGGGGGCAATTCACCCCTCCACTTT CASSLVSGGNSPLHF TRBJ1-6 few - TRBV11-2
TGCAGTGCTGGAGGGACCGGGGAGCTGTTTTTT CSAGGTGELFF TRBJ2-2 - - TRBV20-1
TGCGCCAGCAGCCAACGGATTCGGGACACTGAAATCAATGAAAAACTGTTTTTT CASSQRIRDTEINEKLFF TRBJ1-4 few - TRBV4-1
TGCAGCGTGGAAGACAGGGGGCTCAGCTATGGCTACACCTTC CSVEDRGLSYGYTF TRBJ1-2 - TRBD1 TRBV29-1
TGTGCCAGCAGGGACACCGGGCCACAAGAGACCCAGTACTTC CASRDTGPQETQYF TRBJ2-5 many - TRBV12-3/TRBV12-4
TGTGCCAGCAGTATTAGGCTGGACTACCACTACGAGCAGTACTTC CASSIRLDYHYEQYF TRBJ2-7 - - TRBV5-6
TGTGCCAGCAGTTTAGCGGGGGGTCCCTACAATGAGCAGTGCTTC CASSLAGGPYNEQCF TRBJ2-1 - - TRBV12-3/TRBV12-4
TGTGCCAGCACCCGGGACGACCGGCGGGGCATTCAGTACTTC CASTRDDRRGIQYF TRBJ2-4 - - TRBV11-2
TGTGCCAGCAGCTTGATGAACCGGAACACCGGGGAGCTGTTTTTT CASSLMNRNTGELFF TRBJ2-2 few - TRBV7-9
TGTGCCAGCAGTTGGGGCGTCTCCTACGAGCAGTACTTC CASSWGVSYEQYF TRBJ2-7 few - TRBV12-3/TRBV12-4
TGTGCCAGCAGCTTCTTTCGTCGGACTGAAGCTTTCTTT CASSFFRRTEAFF TRBJ1-1 - - TRBV5-6
TGTGCCAGTCAAATCGGGCTAGCCAGCACCGGGGAGCTGTTTTTT CASQIGLASTGELFF TRBJ2-2 many - TRBV6-1
TGTGCCTGGAGTGGTTCACTCACGGATACGCAGTATTTT CAWSGSLTDTQYF TRBJ2-3 many - TRBV30
TGTGCCAGCAGCACAGGGGTAAATGAGCAGTTCTTC CASSTGVNEQFF TRBJ2-1 - TRBD1 TRBV12-3/TRBV12-4
TGTGCCAGCAGCCGGACTAGCGGGAGGGCCTACAATGAGCAGTTCTTC CASSRTSGRAYNEQFF TRBJ2-1 - TRBD2 TRBV2
TGTGCCACCAGCAGAGATGGGGGTGGGGCTAATGAAAAACTGTTTTTT CATSRDGGGANEKLFF TRBJ1-4 few - TRBV15
TGTGCCACCAGTGGAAAAGGGGGTATCGCTGAAGCTTTCTTT CATSGKGGIAEAFF TRBJ1-1 few - TRBV24-1
TGTGCCAGCAGCTTATTACAGGGCCCCTCCTACGAGCAGTACTTC CASSLLQGPSYEQYF TRBJ2-7 - - TRBV7-9
TGTGCCAGCAACTACAGGGTCAATGAGCAGTTCTTC CASNYRVNEQFF TRBJ2-1 - - TRBV5-5
TGTGCCACTTTAGGGACTGAAATGAACACTGAAGCTTTCTTT CATLGTEMNTEAFF TRBJ1-1 - - TRBV19
TGTGCCAGCAGCCCGGGACTAGCGGGGGCTTCCTACGAGCAGTACTTC CASSPGLAGASYEQYF TRBJ2-7 - TRBD2 TRBV3-1
TGCGCCAGCAGCTTGGCCAGGGTAACAGATACGCAGTATTTT CASSLARVTDTQYF TRBJ2-3 few - TRBV5-1
TGTGCCAGCAGCCTTCGGACGGTTCAAGAGACCCAGTACTTC CASSLRTVQETQYF TRBJ2-5 - - TRBV3-1
TGTGCCAGCAAGACTAGCGGGAACACCGGGGAGCTGTTTTTT CASKTSGNTGELFF TRBJ2-2 - TRBD2 TRBV5-5
TGTGCCAGCAGCCCGGGACAGGCGGCCTATGGCTACACCTTC CASSPGQAAYGYTF TRBJ1-2 few TRBD1 TRBV4-2
TGTGCCAGCAGGCAGACTAGTTCAGGCGGGGAGCTGTTTTTT CASRQTSSGGELFF TRBJ2-2 few - TRBV7-2
TGTGCCAGCATACCGGGACAGGGAGGTGGCTACACCTTC CASIPGQGGGYTF TRBJ1-2 - TRBD1 TRBV28
TGCGCCAGCAGCTGGTCCGAGGGGCGAGATGGCTACACCTTC CASSWSEGRDGYTF TRBJ1-2 - - TRBV5-1
TGTGCCAGCTTCGGGGGGGTCTCTGGGGCCAACGTCCTGACTTTC CASFGGVSGANVLTF TRBJ2-6 few TRBD2 TRBV28
TGTGCCAGCAGCCCTAGAGCGTCTCCCAGCACAGATACGCAGTATTTT CASSPRASPSTDTQYF TRBJ2-3 - - TRBV7-3